This T cell receptor beta chain was documented in a study of blood T cell repertoires in COVID-19. Study summary: Material from acute and convalescent COVID-19 was sourced from the United States, Italy and Spain.

The repertoire was sequenced with immunoSEQ multiplex PCR; TCRdb's copy has only in-frame clones and lacks some. The sample yields approximately 400,000 clones, about four fifths seen once. The V gene end was trimmed by 6 bases and the J gene end by 7 bases; junction bases not matched to a gene: 7. This CDR3 spans 13 amino acids. The germline V gene encodes CDR1 MDHEN and CDR2 SYDVKM. This chain joins TRBV28 and TRBJ1-2; 8 bases align to TRBD1. This clonotype originated in a human donor with acute or convalescent COVID-19. The donor label of this sample is uncertain. The sequencing input was peripheral blood. DNA for the CDR3: TGTGCCAGCAGACGCCGGACAGGGCTTGGCTACACCTTC. This codes for CASRRRTGLGYTF.